These T cell receptor beta chains were read from a single sample in a study of T cells in Graves' hyperthyroidism and ophthalmopathy. One entry per CDR3 protein results from TCRdb running MiXCR on the multiplex PCR reads. The data show around 360,000 distinct CDR3 sequences, 12% to 15% seen once. Sequencing was carried out using blood. Receptors were obtained from a woman aged 60-70 years with Graves' ophthalmopathy. CDR3s include the opening cysteine and the closing phenylalanine or tryptophan. Fields, in order: J gene, clone size, D gene, V gene, CDR3 protein, CDR3 DNA. A D gene is named only where the DNA matches it firmly. Clone sizes are given selectively: once, few, many, or a class where the clone is expanded.

>TRBJ1-1|few|-|TRBV19
CASSPGRRKNTEAFF
TGTGCCAGTAGTCCGGGGCGCAGAAAAAACACTGAAGCTTTCTTT
>TRBJ2-3|many|-|TRBV5-1
CASSLAHSRGNTDTQYF
TGCGCCAGCAGCTTGGCCCACAGCCGGGGTAACACAGATACGCAGTATTTT
>TRBJ2-7|many|-|TRBV5-5
CASSLAWDYEQYF
TGTGCCAGCAGCTTGGCCTGGGACTACGAGCAGTACTTC
>TRBJ2-1|many|TRBD2|TRBV9
CASSALAGAGNEQFF
TGTGCCAGCAGCGCCCTAGCGGGAGCAGGCAATGAGCAGTTCTTC
>TRBJ2-1|many|-|TRBV7-9
CASSLVSSYNEQFF
TGTGCCAGCAGCTTAGTATCAAGCTACAATGAGCAGTTCTTC
>TRBJ2-1|-|TRBD1|TRBV7-9
CASSLRGLNEQFF
TGTGCCAGCAGCTTGAGGGGGCTCAATGAGCAGTTCTTC
>TRBJ2-7|few|TRBD1|TRBV19
CASRLTGGSYEQYF
TGTGCCAGTAGGCTTACAGGGGGCTCCTACGAGCAGTACTTC
>TRBJ1-5|few|-|TRBV7-9
CASSLGGPGGNQPQHF
TGTGCCAGCAGCTTGGGGGGGCCCGGTGGCAATCAGCCCCAGCATTTT
>TRBJ1-6|-|-|TRBV5-4
CASSSYRDPFNPLHF
TGTGCCAGCAGCTCTTACCGGGACCCCTTCAATCCCCTCCACTTT
>TRBJ2-7|many|-|TRBV20-1
CSTQGGSGYEQYF
TGCAGTACTCAGGGTGGGTCTGGCTACGAGCAGTACTTC
>TRBJ1-4|many|-|TRBV2
CASQGTGLGKLFF
TGTGCCAGCCAGGGCACCGGCTTGGGAAAACTGTTTTTT
>TRBJ2-1|-|-|TRBV5-8
CASSMGGTGPNEQFF
TGTGCCAGCAGCATGGGGGGTACAGGTCCTAATGAGCAGTTCTTC
>TRBJ1-5|many|-|TRBV2
CASSLRDGRNPQHF
TGTGCCAGCAGCCTCCGGGACGGACGCAACCCCCAGCATTTT
>TRBJ2-7|many|-|TRBV30
CAWSAGVQGVYEQYF
TGTGCCTGGAGTGCAGGCGTCCAGGGTGTCTACGAGCAGTACTTC
>TRBJ2-1|few|TRBD1|TRBV25-1
CASSPQGAQYNEQFF
TGTGCCAGCAGTCCGCAGGGGGCGCAATACAATGAGCAGTTCTTC
>TRBJ1-1|-|TRBD1|TRBV6-5
CASSSSTTGNTEAFF
TGTGCCAGCAGTTCGTCTACGACAGGGAATACTGAAGCTTTCTTT
>TRBJ2-3|many|TRBD2|TRBV20-1
CSGGGLAELTDTQYF
TGCAGTGGAGGCGGTCTAGCGGAGCTCACAGATACGCAGTATTTT
>TRBJ2-1|few|-|TRBV10-2
CASSGTRGNNEQFF
TGCGCCAGCAGCGGGACACGGGGGAACAATGAGCAGTTCTTC
>TRBJ2-5|-|-|TRBV3-1
CASSQDRGALLETQYF
TGTGCCAGCAGCCAAGATCGAGGGGCGTTGCTAGAGACCCAGTACTTC
>TRBJ2-1|-|TRBD1|TRBV10-1
CANQGQGIYNEQFF
TGCGCCAACCAGGGACAGGGGATTTACAATGAGCAGTTCTTC
>TRBJ2-7|many|TRBD1|TRBV15
CATSRGRQGADEQYF
TGTGCCACCAGCAGAGGCCGGCAGGGGGCTGACGAGCAGTACTTC
>TRBJ2-5|few|-|TRBV30
CAWSLREETQYF
TGTGCCTGGAGTTTAAGGGAGGAGACCCAGTACTTC
>TRBJ2-7|few|TRBD2|TRBV20-1
CSARDSSSGRAYEQYF
TGCAGTGCTAGAGATTCATCCAGCGGGAGGGCCTACGAGCAGTACTTC
>TRBJ1-1|-|-|TRBV30
CAWSVTAMNTEAFF
TGTGCCTGGAGTGTTACAGCAATGAACACTGAAGCTTTCTTT
>TRBJ1-1|many|TRBD1|TRBV6-1
CASSPRQGGYTEAFF
TGTGCCAGCAGTCCCAGACAGGGCGGATACACTGAAGCTTTCTTT
>TRBJ2-7|-|-|TRBV6-1
CASSTDTKQYF
TGTGCCAGCAGTACAGACACGAAGCAGTACTTC
>TRBJ2-7|many|-|TRBV3-1
CASSQRRQPYEQYF
TGTGCCAGCAGCCAGCGCCGGCAGCCCTACGAGCAGTACTTC
>TRBJ1-4|many|-|TRBV6-1
CASRQQGSTNEKLFF
TGTGCCAGCAGGCAACAGGGTTCGACTAATGAAAAACTGTTTTTT
>TRBJ1-2|-|-|TRBV6-5
CASSYAIGVDYGYTF
TGTGCCAGCAGTTACGCGATCGGGGTAGACTATGGCTACACCTTC
>TRBJ2-2|many|TRBD1|TRBV12-3/TRBV12-4
CASSVTGVNTGELFF
TGTGCCAGCAGTGTAACAGGGGTCAACACCGGGGAGCTGTTTTTT
>TRBJ2-1|-|-|TRBV11-2
CASSQPPGVTYNEQFF
TGTGCCAGCAGCCAACCCCCGGGGGTAACCTACAATGAGCAGTTCTTC
>TRBJ1-1|many|-|TRBV6-1
CASRSPSGGQAPGTEAFF
TGTGCCAGCAGATCCCCCAGCGGGGGCCAGGCCCCGGGCACTGAAGCTTTCTTT
>TRBJ1-1|many|-|TRBV28
CASSLEHLRTEAFF
TGTGCCAGCAGTTTAGAGCACCTGAGGACTGAAGCTTTCTTT